A single sample is the source of the 26 T cell receptor beta chains below, sequenced in a study of Graves' ophthalmopathy and Graves' hyperthyroidism. Transcripts of RNA were the source for amplifying TCR beta CDR3 regions. HTBI primers were employed in first-round RT-PCR, then a second-round multiplex PCR followed. TCRdb recomputed calls from the multiplex PCR reads with MiXCR, one row per CDR3 protein. The data hold 150,000 to 200,000 distinct CDR3 sequences, with roughly two fifths observed a single time. Sequencing was done on a sample of peripheral blood. These receptors were taken from a young man with Graves' ophthalmopathy.

Ten or more counts support this clonotype. The chain recombines TRBV6-2 or TRBV6-3 with TRBJ2-7; TRBD1 matches 7 bases. V shed 6 bases and J 2 bases; nucleotides not matched to a gene: 4. Germline-derived CDR1 and CDR2 are MNHEY and SVGEGT. The CDR3 is 13 amino acids. The DNA for the CDR3 is TGTGCCAGCAGAATCGACAGGGCCTACGAGCAGTACTTC. This encodes CASRIDRAYEQYF.

For this clonotype: One junction end disagrees with the germline gene, perhaps due to a read error. The rearrangement joins TRBV7-2 to TRBJ1-1; 7 bases fit TRBD1. The germline V gene has CDR1 SGHTA and CDR2 FQGNSA. The CDR3 spans 13 residues. The DNA for the CDR3 is TGTGTCAGCAGCTCTCAGGGGGACACTGAAGCTTTCTTT. This sequence encodes CVSSSQGDTEAFF. The full variable domain, rest sourced from reference TRBV7-2 and TRBJ1-1, is GAGVSQSPSNKVTEKGKDVELRCDPISGHTALYWYRQSLGQGLEFLIYFQGNSAPDKSGLPSDRFSAERTGGSVSTLTIQRTQQEDSAVYLCVSSSQGDTEAFFGQGTRLTVV.

This clonotype was counted many times. The rearrangement links TRBV12-3 or TRBV12-4 to TRBJ1-1; no clear D. The CDR3 spans 14 residues. Trimming left V 0 bases short and J 3 bases short, with 8 bases between. The CDR3 sequence: CASSLAGFDTEAFF. In nucleotides, the CDR3 is TGTGCCAGCAGTTTAGCAGGATTCGACACTGAAGCTTTCTTT.

This clonotype has ten or more counts. At one boundary the junction diverges from the germline segment, which might be a read error. The rearrangement links TRBV6-1 to TRBJ1-1; 8 bases align to TRBD1. CDR3 size: 14 residues. CDR1 and CDR2 from the germline V gene are MNHNS and SASEGT. This chain's CDR3 is CASRTGETNAEAFF. DNA for the CDR3: TGTGCCAGCAGGACAGGGGAGACGAACGCTGAAGCTTTCTTT.

This chain links TRBV20-1 with TRBJ2-5; D gene unclear. The length of the CDR3 is 13 residues. The germline CDR1 and CDR2 sequences are DFQATT and SNEGSKA (reference sequence). The V and J ends lost 4 bases and 3 bases respectively, with 12 bases between them. CDR3 region: CSAKHWVEETQYF. In nucleotides, the CDR3 is TGCAGTGCTAAACATTGGGTGGAAGAGACCCAGTACTTC.

This clonotype was seen ten or more times. This rearrangement joins TRBV5-1 to TRBJ2-7, with 7 bases that match TRBD2. Germline CDR1 SGHRS, CDR2 YFSETQ. This CDR3 region has 13 residues. Germline trimming cut 4 bases from V and 7 bases from J; bases unmatched to any gene: 8. The CDR3, as DNA: TGCGCCAGCAGCCCCAACCCCGGGAGGGAGCAGTACTTC. It yields the protein CASSPNPGREQYF. The full variable domain, in which reference TRBV5-1 and TRBJ2-7 provide the parts outside the CDR3, is KAGVTQTPRYLIKTRGQQVTLSCSPISGHRSVSWYQQTPGQGLQFLFEYFSETQRNKGNFPGRFSGRQFSNSRSEMNVSTLELGDSALYLCASSPNPGREQYFGPGTRLTVT.

This clonotype was recorded at least ten times. CDR3 DNA sequence: TGTGCCATCGGGGGTTCGGGCATACAAGAGACCCAGTACTTC. This sequence encodes CAIGGSGIQETQYF. The chain has TRBV10-3 and TRBJ2-5; D is tentatively TRBD1 or TRBD2 (5 bases each). The germline V gene encodes CDR1 ENHRY and CDR2 SYGVKD. CDR3 length: 14 residues. Between the trimmed V and J ends, which lost 8 bases and 2 bases, there was a span of 15 bases.

The chain recombines TRBV12-3 or TRBV12-4 with TRBJ2-7, with TRBD2 matching over 13 bases. The length of the CDR3 is 15 residues. The V segment lost 6 bases and the J segment 5 bases; nucleotides outside the gene matches: 7. CDR3 region: CASRSTSGRRDEQYF. The CDR3 DNA is TGTGCCAGCAGATCGACTAGCGGGAGGCGGGACGAGCAGTACTTC.

This clonotype has ten or more counts. The chain recombines TRBV30 with TRBJ2-7, with TRBD1 matching over 7 bases. Germline assignment: CDR1 GTSNPN and CDR2 SVGIG (reference sequence). The length of the CDR3 is 15 residues. V lost 3 bases and J lost 3; bases outside the gene matches: 11. The CDR3 DNA follows: TGTGCCTGGAGAAGACAGGGACCGTACTACTACGAGCAGTACTTC. Amino acids: CAWRRQGPYYYEQYF.

This clonotype was recorded at least ten times. The rearrangement uses TRBV6-2 or TRBV6-3 and TRBJ1-2, with D uncertain. This CDR3 contains 13 residues. Trimming removed 6 bases from V and 4 bases from J, with 12 bases in between. Germline V gene data show CDR1 as MNHEY and CDR2 as SVGEGT. The CDR3 loop is CASSSSFLYGYTF. The DNA for the CDR3 is TGTGCCAGCAGCTCTTCATTCCTCTATGGCTACACCTTC.

The CDR3 DNA sequence: TGTGCCAGCAGCCTTGACGGCGTTTCTGAAGCTTTCTTT. It encodes CASSLDGVSEAFF. The chain uses TRBV12-3 or TRBV12-4 and TRBJ1-1, with no clear D. CDR3 length: 13 residues. V was pared by 6 bases and J by 6 bases, with 14 bases between.

This clonotype was recorded many times. CDR3 sequence: CASSPHRGRNTEAFF. As DNA, the CDR3 is TGTGCCAGCAGCCCCCACAGGGGTAGGAACACTGAAGCTTTCTTT. V usage is TRBV7-2 and J usage is TRBJ1-1; TRBD1 agrees at 7 bases. This CDR3 comprises 15 residues. Germline lookup yields CDR1 SGHTA and CDR2 FQGNSA. With 5 bases clipped from V and 1 base from J, the junction kept 7 bases outside the gene matches.

V is TRBV28 and J is TRBJ2-7, with a tentative D call TRBD2 (5 bases). The germline V and J ends were trimmed by 4 bases and 0 bases, with 10 bases remaining between them. The CDR3 is 14 amino acids. Germline V gene data show CDR1 as MDHEN and CDR2 as SYDVKM. The CDR3 sequence: CASSSGGLSYEQYF. In DNA, the CDR3 is TGTGCCAGCAGTTCGGGTGGACTCTCCTACGAGCAGTACTTC.

This clonotype was detected ten times or more. The chain is built from TRBV3-1 and TRBJ1-1; no definite D call. The CDR3 runs to 14 residues. V was clipped by 3 bases and J by 0 bases, with 8 bases between them. Germline lookup yields CDR1 LGHDT and CDR2 YNNKEL (reference sequence). DNA of the CDR3: TGTGCCAGCAGCCATCCATCCATGAACACTGAAGCTTTCTTT. This gives the protein CASSHPSMNTEAFF.

This clonotype was detected ten times or more. The chain joins TRBV30 to TRBJ1-6; 9 bases align to TRBD1. This CDR3 comprises 13 residues. Germline V CDR1 and CDR2: GTSNPN, SVGIG (reference sequence). Trimming removed 4 bases from V and 11 bases from J; junction bases left unmatched: 6. Here the CDR3 DNA reads TGTGCCTGGACCGGACAGGGGAGGACACCCCTCCACTTT. This translates into CAWTGQGRTPLHF.

This clonotype was seen repeatedly, ten times or more. The CDR3 DNA is TGTGCCATCAGTTGGGGGAACGGATACGAGCAGTACTTC. Translation: CAISWGNGYEQYF. The rearrangement joins TRBV10-3 to TRBJ2-7; tentatively, D is TRBD1 or TRBD2 (5 bases each). Trimming took off 5 bases at V and 4 bases at J, with 12 bases between the two ends. This CDR3 is built from 13 residues. Germline values: CDR1 ENHRY, CDR2 SYGVKD.

This clonotype was counted at least ten times. The chain employs TRBV5-1 and TRBJ2-7, with a weak D call TRBD1 (5 bases). The CDR3 is 15 amino acids. Germline assignment: CDR1 SGHRS and CDR2 YFSETQ. Trimming took off 5 bases at V and 3 bases at J, with 18 bases between the two ends. The CDR3 region has the DNA TGCGCCAGCAGGTTAGGCAGGGAAAATCTCTACGAGCAGTACTTC. Residues: CASRLGRENLYEQYF.

The gene calls are TRBV7-2 and TRBJ2-7; D gene ambiguous. The germline V and J ends were trimmed by 2 bases and 4 bases, with 9 bases remaining between them. Germline CDR1 and CDR2: SGHTA and FQGNSA. The CDR3 totals 13 residues. CDR3 loop: CASSLRPIYEQYF. CDR3 in DNA: TGTGCCAGCAGCTTACGGCCTATTTACGAGCAGTACTTC.

This clonotype was counted ten times or more. The genes are TRBV28 and TRBJ1-5; perhaps TRBD1 as D (6 bases). V was shortened by 8 bases and J by 11 bases, with 25 bases between the two germline ends. CDR3 length: 15 residues. In germline, CDR1 is MDHEN, CDR2 SYDVKM. CDR3 nucleotide sequence: TGTGCCAGCTCCGTCCGGACAGATTTTAACTCGGCCCAGCATTTT. This translates into CASSVRTDFNSAQHF.

This rearrangement joins TRBV6-5 to TRBJ1-1; the D gene is possibly TRBD1 (5 bases). V lost 4 bases and J lost 4, with 10 bases in between. The germline gives CDR1 MNHEY, CDR2 SVGAGI. CDR3 length: 13 residues. CDR3 sequence (DNA): TGTGCCAGCAGTTCGGGGGTTCGCACTGAAGCTTTCTTT. This codes for CASSSGVRTEAFF.

This clonotype was seen at least ten times. The chain uses TRBV12-3 or TRBV12-4 and TRBJ1-2; 9 bases align to TRBD1. This CDR3 is 13 amino acids long. V dropped 8 bases and J dropped 4; count of bases not matched to a gene: 5. DNA for the CDR3: TGTGCCAGCCATACAGGGGGCAGCTATGGCTACACCTTC. Its translation: CASHTGGSYGYTF.

J is TRBJ1-1 and V is TRBV6-1; the D gene is possibly TRBD1 (5 bases). V was cut by 7 bases and J by 4 bases, with 13 bases left in between. Looked up from germline, CDR1 is MNHNS and CDR2 is SASEGT. This CDR3 has 13 residues. The CDR3: CASTGKGSTEAFF. CDR3 DNA: TGTGCCAGCACCGGAAAGGGGAGCACTGAAGCTTTCTTT.

This clonotype occurred many times. The rearrangement uses TRBV28 and TRBJ2-7; 10 bases are a match to TRBD2. Unmatched junction bases numbered 12, after V lost 5 bases and J lost 5 bases. Germline values: CDR1 MDHEN, CDR2 SYDVKM. There are 16 residues in the CDR3. CDR3 protein: CASSPVTSGVLNEQYF. The CDR3, as DNA: TGTGCCAGCAGTCCCGTAACTAGCGGGGTACTGAACGAGCAGTACTTC.

This clonotype was seen at least ten times. The CDR3 nucleotides read TGTGCCAGCAGTTTACGCGGACAGGGGGTGAACACCGGGGAGCTGTTTTTT. Protein product: CASSLRGQGVNTGELFF. This rearrangement joins TRBV27 to TRBJ2-2; 10 bases line up with TRBD1. Trimming cost V 2 bases and J 1 base; bases outside gene matches: 4. Germline V gene lookup returns CDR1 MNHEY and CDR2 SMNVEV (reference sequence). The CDR3 extends over 17 amino acids.

This clonotype was picked up many times. The chain carries TRBV19 and TRBJ1-5, with D uncertain. Trimming pared 0 bases from V and 7 bases from J, leaving 7 bases between. Germline values: CDR1 LNHDA, CDR2 SQIVND (reference sequence). This CDR3 region has 13 residues. In DNA, the CDR3 is TGTGCCAGTAGTATAGATCCTTGGCAGCCCCAGCATTTT. Encoded protein: CASSIDPWQPQHF.

The chain joins TRBV30 to TRBJ1-5, with 7 positions matching TRBD1. This CDR3 region has 12 residues. CDR1 is GTSNPN, CDR2 SVGIG, per germline (reference sequence). With V trimmed by 7 bases and J by 7 bases, 7 bases remained unmatched. DNA of the CDR3: TGTGCCTTTGACAGGGTCGGGCAGCCCCAGCATTTT. This codes for CAFDRVGQPQHF.